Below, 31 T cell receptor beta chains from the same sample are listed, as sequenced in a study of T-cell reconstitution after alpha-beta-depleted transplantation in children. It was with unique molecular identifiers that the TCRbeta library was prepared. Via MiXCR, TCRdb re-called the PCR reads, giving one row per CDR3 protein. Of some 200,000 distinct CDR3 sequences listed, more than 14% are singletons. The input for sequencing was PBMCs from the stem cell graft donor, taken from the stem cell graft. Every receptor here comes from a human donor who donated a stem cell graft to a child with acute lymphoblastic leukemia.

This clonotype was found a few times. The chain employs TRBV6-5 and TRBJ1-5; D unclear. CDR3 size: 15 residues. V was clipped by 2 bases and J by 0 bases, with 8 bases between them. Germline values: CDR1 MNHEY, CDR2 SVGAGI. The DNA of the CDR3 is TGTGCCAGCAGTTACCAAAAGGGTAGCAATCAGCCCCAGCATTTT. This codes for CASSYQKGSNQPQHF.

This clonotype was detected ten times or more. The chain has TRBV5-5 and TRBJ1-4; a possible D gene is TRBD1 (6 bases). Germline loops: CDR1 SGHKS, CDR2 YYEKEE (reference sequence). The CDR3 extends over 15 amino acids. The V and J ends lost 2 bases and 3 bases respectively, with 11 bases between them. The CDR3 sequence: CASSFFRGPNEKLFF. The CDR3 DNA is TGTGCCAGCAGCTTCTTCAGGGGTCCTAATGAAAAACTGTTTTTT.

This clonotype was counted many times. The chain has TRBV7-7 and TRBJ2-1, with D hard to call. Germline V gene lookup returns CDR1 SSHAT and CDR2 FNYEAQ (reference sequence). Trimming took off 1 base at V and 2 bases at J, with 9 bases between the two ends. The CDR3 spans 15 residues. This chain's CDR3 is CASSLERATYNEQFF. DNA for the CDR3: TGTGCCAGCAGCTTAGAACGGGCCACCTACAATGAGCAGTTCTTC.

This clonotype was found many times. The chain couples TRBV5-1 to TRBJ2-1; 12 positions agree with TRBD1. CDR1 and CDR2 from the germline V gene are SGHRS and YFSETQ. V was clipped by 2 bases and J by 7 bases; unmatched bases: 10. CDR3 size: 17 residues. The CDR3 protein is CASSFIVGQGARNEQFF. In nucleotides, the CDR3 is TGCGCCAGCAGCTTCATTGTGGGACAGGGGGCGAGGAATGAGCAGTTCTTC.

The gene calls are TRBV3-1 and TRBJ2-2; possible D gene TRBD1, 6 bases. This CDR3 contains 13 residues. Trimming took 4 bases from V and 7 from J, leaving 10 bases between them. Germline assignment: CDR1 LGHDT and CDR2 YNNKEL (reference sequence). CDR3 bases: TGTGCCAGCAGCCCAGGGGATGGCGGGGAGCTGTTTTTT. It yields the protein CASSPGDGGELFF.

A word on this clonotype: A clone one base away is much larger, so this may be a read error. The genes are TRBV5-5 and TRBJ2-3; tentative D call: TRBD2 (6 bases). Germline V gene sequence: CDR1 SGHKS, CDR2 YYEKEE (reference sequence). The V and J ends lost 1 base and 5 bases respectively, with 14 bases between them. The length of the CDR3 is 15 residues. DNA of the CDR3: TGTGCCAGCAGCTTGAGGCTGGAGCGGGTAGATACGCAGTATTTT. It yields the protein CASSLRLERVDTQYF.

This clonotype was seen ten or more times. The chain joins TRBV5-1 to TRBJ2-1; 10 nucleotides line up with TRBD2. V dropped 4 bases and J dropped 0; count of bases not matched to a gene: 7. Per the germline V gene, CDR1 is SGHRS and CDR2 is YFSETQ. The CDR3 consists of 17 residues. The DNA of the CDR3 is TGCGCCAGCAGCCTCGGACTAGCGGCGTTCTCCTACAATGAGCAGTTCTTC. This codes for CASSLGLAAFSYNEQFF.

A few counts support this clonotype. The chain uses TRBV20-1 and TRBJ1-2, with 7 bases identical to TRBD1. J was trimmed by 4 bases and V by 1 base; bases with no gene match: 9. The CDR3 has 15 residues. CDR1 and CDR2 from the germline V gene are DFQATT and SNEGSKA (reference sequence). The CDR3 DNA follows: TGCAGTGCTAGAGGCGGGCACAGGGGACCCTATGGCTACACCTTC. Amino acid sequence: CSARGGHRGPYGYTF.

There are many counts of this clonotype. For the CDR3, the DNA is TGCAGTGCGCGGGACAGGGGACAAGAGACCCAGTACTTC. Protein sequence: CSARDRGQETQYF. The chain is built from TRBV20-1 and TRBJ2-5; 10 bases are shared with TRBD1. The CDR3 totals 13 residues. CDR1 and CDR2 from the germline V gene are DFQATT and SNEGSKA (reference sequence). V shed 6 bases and J 2 bases; nucleotides not matched to a gene: 3.

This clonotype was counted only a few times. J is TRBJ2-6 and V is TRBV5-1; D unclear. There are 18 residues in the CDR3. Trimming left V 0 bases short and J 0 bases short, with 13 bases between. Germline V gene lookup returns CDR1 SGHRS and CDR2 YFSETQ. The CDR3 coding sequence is TGCGCCAGCAGCTTGGAGCATCTCCCTCCCTCTGGGGCCAACGTCCTGACTTTC. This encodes CASSLEHLPPSGANVLTF.

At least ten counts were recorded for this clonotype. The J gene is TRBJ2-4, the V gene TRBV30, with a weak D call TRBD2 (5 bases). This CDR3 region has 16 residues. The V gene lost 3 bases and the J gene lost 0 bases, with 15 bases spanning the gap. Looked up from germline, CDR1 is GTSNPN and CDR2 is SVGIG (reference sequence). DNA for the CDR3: TGTGCCTGGAGCCCGGGAAGGCTCCTAGCCAAAAACATTCAGTACTTC. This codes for CAWSPGRLLAKNIQYF.

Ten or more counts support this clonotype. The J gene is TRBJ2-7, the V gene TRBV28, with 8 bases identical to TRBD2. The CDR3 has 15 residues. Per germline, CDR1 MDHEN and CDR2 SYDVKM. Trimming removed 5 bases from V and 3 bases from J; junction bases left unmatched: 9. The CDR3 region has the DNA TGTGCCAGCAGTCGCGGGAGGACGGCACTCTACGAGCAGTACTTC. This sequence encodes CASSRGRTALYEQYF.

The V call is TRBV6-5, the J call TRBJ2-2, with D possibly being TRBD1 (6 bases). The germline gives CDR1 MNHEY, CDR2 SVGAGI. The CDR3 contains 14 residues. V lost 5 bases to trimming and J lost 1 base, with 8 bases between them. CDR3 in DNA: TGTGCCAGCAGTATGGGACAGAACACCGGGGAGCTGTTTTTT. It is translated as CASSMGQNTGELFF.

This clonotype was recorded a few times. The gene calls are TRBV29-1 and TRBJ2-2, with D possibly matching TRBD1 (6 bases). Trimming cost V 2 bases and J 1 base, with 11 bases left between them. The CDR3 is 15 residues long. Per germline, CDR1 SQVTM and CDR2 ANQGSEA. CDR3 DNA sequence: TGCAGCGTTGAATGGGGGCGGATGAACACCGGGGAGCTGTTTTTT. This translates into CSVEWGRMNTGELFF.

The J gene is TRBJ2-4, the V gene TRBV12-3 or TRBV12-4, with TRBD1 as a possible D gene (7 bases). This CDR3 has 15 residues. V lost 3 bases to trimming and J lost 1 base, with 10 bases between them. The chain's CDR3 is CASSFPGGAKNIQYF. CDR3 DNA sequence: TGTGCCAGCAGTTTCCCAGGGGGGGCCAAAAACATTCAGTACTTC.

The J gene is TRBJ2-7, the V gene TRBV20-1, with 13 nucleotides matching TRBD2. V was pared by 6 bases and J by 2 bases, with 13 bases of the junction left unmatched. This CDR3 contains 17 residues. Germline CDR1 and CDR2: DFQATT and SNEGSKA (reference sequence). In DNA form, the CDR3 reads TGCAGTGCCCTCACTAGCGGGAGGGACGGGGGAACCTACGAGCAGTACTTC. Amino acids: CSALTSGRDGGTYEQYF.

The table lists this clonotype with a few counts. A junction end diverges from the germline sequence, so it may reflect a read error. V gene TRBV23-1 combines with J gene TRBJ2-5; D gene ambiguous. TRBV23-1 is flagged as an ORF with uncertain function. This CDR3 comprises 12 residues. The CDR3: CASSQSGFSPLF. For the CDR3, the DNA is TGCGCCAGCAGTCAATCAGGATTTAGTCCCCTCTTC.

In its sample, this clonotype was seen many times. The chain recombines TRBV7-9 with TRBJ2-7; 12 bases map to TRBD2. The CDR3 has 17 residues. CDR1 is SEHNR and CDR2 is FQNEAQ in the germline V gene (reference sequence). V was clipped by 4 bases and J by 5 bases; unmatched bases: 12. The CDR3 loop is CASSSPKRTSGIHEQYF. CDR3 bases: TGTGCCAGCAGCTCCCCGAAACGGACTAGCGGGATCCACGAGCAGTACTTC.

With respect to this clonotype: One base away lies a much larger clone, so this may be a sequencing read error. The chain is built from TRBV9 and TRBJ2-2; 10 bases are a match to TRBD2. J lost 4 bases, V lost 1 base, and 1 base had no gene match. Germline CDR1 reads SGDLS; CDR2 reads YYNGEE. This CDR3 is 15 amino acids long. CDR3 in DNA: TGTGCCAGCAGCGTAAGCGGGAGGGCCACCGGGGAGCTGTTTTTT. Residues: CASSVSGRATGELFF.

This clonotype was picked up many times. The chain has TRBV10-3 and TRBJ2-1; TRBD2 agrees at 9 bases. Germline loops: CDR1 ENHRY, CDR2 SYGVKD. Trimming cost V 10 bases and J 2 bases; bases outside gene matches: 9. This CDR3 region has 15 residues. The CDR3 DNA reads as TGTGCCACCGGAACTGGGACTAGCCCCTACAATGAGCAGTTCTTC. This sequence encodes CATGTGTSPYNEQFF.

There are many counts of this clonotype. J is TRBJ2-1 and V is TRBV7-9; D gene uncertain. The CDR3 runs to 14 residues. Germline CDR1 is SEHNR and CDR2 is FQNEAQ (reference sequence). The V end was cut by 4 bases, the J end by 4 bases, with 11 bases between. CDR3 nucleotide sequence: TGTGCCAGCAGCTCATCTGACGGGTACAATGAGCAGTTCTTC. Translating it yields CASSSSDGYNEQFF.

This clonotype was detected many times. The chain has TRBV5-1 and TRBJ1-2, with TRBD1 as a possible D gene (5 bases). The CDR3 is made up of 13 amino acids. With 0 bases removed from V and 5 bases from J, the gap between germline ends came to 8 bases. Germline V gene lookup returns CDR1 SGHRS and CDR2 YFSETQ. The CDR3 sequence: CASSLDRTYGYTF. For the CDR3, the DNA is TGCGCCAGCAGCTTGGACAGGACTTATGGCTACACCTTC.

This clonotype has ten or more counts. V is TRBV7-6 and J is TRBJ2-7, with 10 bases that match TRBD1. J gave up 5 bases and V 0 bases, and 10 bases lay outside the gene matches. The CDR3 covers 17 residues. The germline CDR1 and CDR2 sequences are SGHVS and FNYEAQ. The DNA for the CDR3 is TGTGCCAGCAGCTTAGCTTCCGGGACAGGGGCAATCAACGAGCAGTACTTC. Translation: CASSLASGTGAINEQYF.

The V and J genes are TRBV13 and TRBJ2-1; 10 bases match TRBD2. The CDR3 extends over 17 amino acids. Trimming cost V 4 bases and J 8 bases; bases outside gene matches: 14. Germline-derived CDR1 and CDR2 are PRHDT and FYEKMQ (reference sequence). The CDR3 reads CASSSGPSGSIPDEQFF. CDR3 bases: TGTGCCAGCAGCTCCGGGCCTAGCGGGAGCATCCCTGATGAGCAGTTCTTC.

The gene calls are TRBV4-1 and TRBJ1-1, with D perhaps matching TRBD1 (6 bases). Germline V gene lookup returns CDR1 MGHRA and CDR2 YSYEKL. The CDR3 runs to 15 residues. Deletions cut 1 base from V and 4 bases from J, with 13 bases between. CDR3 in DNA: TGCGCCAGCAGCCAAGGCAGGGGAGCCGGCACTGAAGCTTTCTTT. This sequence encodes CASSQGRGAGTEAFF.

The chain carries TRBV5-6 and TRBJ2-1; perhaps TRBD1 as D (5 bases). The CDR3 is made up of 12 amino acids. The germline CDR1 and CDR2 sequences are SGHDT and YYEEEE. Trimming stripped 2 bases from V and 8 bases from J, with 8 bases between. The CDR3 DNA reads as TGTGCCAGCAGCTTTCTACAGGATGAGCAGTTCTTC. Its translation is CASSFLQDEQFF.

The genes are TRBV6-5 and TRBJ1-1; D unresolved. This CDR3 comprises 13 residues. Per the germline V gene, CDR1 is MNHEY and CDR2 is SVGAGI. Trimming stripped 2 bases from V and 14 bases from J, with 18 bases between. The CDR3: CASSYSVQSAGFF. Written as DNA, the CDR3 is TGTGCCAGCAGTTACAGCGTGCAGTCTGCGGGCTTCTTT.

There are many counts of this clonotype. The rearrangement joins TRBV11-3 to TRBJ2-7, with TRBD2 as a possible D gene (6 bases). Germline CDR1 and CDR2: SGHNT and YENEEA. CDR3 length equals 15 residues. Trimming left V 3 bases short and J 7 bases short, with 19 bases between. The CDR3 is CASSFSGAVLEEQYF. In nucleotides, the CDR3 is TGTGCCAGCAGCTTTAGCGGAGCGGTCCTCGAGGAGCAGTACTTC.

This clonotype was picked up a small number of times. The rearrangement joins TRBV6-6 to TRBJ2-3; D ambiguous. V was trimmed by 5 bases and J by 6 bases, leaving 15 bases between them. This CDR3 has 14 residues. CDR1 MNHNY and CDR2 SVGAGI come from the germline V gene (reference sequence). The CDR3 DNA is TGTGCCAGCAGTCCCGGTGCCCGCCGGGATACGCAGTATTTT. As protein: CASSPGARRDTQYF.

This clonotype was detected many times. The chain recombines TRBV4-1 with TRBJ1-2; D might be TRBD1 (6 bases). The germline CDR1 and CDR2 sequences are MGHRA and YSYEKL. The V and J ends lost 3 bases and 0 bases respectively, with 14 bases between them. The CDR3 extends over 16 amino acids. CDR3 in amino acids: CASSQWGGRANYGYTF. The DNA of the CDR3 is TGCGCCAGCAGCCAGTGGGGGGGCCGAGCTAACTATGGCTACACCTTC.

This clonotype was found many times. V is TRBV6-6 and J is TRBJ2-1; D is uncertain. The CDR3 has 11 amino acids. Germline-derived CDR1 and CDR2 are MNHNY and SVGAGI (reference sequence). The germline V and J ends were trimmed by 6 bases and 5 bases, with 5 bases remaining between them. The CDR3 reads CASRMDNEQFF. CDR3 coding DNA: TGTGCCAGCAGGATGGACAATGAGCAGTTCTTC.